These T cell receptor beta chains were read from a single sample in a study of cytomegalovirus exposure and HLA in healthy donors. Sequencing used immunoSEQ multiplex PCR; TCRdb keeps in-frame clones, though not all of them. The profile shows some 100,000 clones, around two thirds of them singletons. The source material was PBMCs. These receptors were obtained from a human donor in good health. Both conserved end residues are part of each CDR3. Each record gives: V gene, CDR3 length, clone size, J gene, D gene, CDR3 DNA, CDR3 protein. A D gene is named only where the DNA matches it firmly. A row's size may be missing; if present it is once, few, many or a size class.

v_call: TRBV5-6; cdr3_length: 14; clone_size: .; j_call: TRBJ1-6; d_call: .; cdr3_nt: TGTGCCAGCAGCCGGAGGGGAAATAATTCACCCCTCCACTTT; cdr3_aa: CASSRRGNNSPLHF
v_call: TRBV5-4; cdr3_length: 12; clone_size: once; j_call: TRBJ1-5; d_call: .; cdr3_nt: TGTGCCAGCAGCTTCGGGAATCAGCCCCAGCATTTT; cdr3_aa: CASSFGNQPQHF
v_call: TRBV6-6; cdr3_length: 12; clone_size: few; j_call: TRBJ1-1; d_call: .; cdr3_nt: TGTGCCAGCAGTTACGAGAGAACTGAAGCTTTCTTT; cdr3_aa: CASSYERTEAFF
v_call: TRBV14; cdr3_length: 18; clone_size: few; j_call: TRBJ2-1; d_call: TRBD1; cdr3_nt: TGTGCCAGCAGCCAAGATCGTCCGGGACAGGGAGGGTACAATGAGCAGTTCTTC; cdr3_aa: CASSQDRPGQGGYNEQFF
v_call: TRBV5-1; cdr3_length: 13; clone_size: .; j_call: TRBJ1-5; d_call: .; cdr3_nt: TGCGCCAGCAGCTTGGAGACAAATCAGCCCCAGCATTTT; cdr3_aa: CASSLETNQPQHF
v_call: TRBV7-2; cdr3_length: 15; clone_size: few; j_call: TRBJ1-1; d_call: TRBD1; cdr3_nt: TGTGCCAGCAGCTTAATGGGACAGGGCAAAACTGAAGCTTTCTTT; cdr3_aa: CASSLMGQGKTEAFF
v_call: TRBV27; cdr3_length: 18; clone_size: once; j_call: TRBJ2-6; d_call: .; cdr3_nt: TGTGCCAGCAGTCCGACCCGTGCAGGTAACTCTGGGGCCAACGTCCTGACTTTC; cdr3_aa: CASSPTRAGNSGANVLTF
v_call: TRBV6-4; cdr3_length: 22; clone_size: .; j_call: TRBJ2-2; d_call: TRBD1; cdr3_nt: TGTGCCAGCAGTGACTCGAGCCGGGACAGGGGTGGCGGGAGATGGAACACCGGGGAGCTGTTTTTT; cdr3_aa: CASSDSSRDRGGGRWNTGELFF
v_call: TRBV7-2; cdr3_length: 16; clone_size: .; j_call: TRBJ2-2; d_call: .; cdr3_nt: TGTGCCAGCAGCTTAGTTGGGGGGGCGGACACCGGGGAGCTGTTTTTT; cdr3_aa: CASSLVGGADTGELFF
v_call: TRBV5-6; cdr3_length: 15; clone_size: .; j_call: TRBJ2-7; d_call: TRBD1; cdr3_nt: TGTGCCAGCAGCTACGACCGGGACAGGGGCCGAGAGCAGTACTTC; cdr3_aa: CASSYDRDRGREQYF
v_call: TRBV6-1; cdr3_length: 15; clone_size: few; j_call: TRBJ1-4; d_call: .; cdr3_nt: TGTGCCAGTAAGGGTTTAGGGACTGGGAATGAAAAACTGTTTTTT; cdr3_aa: CASKGLGTGNEKLFF
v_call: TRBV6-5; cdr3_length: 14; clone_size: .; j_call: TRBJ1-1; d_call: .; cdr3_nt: TGTGCCAGCAGTTGGACAGCCAAGAACACTGAAGCTTTCTTT; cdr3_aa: CASSWTAKNTEAFF
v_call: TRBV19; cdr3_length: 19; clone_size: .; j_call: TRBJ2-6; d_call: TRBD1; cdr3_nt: TGTGCCAGTAGTACTCCCAGGGGGCGCGGAGGATCTGGGGCCAACGTCCTGACTTTC; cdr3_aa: CASSTPRGRGGSGANVLTF
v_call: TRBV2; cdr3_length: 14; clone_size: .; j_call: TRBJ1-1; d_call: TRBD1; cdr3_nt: TGTGCCAGCAGCCGACAGGGACCGCGCACTGAAGCTTTCTTT; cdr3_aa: CASSRQGPRTEAFF
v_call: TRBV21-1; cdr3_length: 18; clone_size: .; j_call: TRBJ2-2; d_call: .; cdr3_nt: TGTGCCAGCAGCAAACCCGGGAGGGGCGGGTTTGGTGGCGGGGAGCTGTTTTTT; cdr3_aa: CASSKPGRGGFGGGELFF
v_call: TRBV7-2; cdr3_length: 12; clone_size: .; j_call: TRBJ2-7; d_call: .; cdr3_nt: TGTGCCAGCAGCTTGAGGAGCTACGAGCAGTACTTC; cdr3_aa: CASSLRSYEQYF